This T cell receptor (beta chain) was found in a study of T cells in Graves' hyperthyroidism and ophthalmopathy. Study details: Peripheral blood was acquired at first diagnosis, ahead of any therapy whatsoever.

Notes on the study in general: Most thyroid-expanded clonotypes above 0.001 were also found in blood.

This clonotype was detected a few times. Its specificity is not known. Blood from later-ophthalmopathy patients was taken at first hyperthyroidism diagnosis. The PBMCs had their origin in roughly 10 ml of fresh peripheral blood. Authors of the study amplified TCR beta CDR3 regions from RNA transcripts. RT-PCR in the first round (using the HTBI primer set) targeted the TCR CDR3. MiXCR, applied by TCRdb to the multiplex PCR reads, yields one record per CDR3 protein. The sample includes a few hundred thousand distinct CDR3 sequences, roughly 15% of them seen just once. Germline CDR1 reads SEHNR; CDR2 reads FQNEAQ (reference sequence). This CDR3 contains 15 residues. Trimming removed 1 base from V and 0 bases from J, with 9 bases in between.

The TCR sequence derives from a woman aged 50 to 65 with Graves' hyperthyroidism that later progressed to Graves' ophthalmopathy. The material sequenced was blood. The chain combines TRBV7-9 with TRBJ2-5; D possibly matches TRBD1 or TRBD2 (5 bases each). DNA for the CDR3: TGTGCCAGCAGCTTAGTAAGGGGACACCAAGAGACCCAGTACTTC. This codes for CASSLVRGHQETQYF.